This T cell receptor (beta chain) was recorded in a study of blood T cell repertoires in COVID-19. Study summary: The analysed material was cDNA or gDNA that came from T cells, B-cell-depleted T cells, or PBMCs.

Per the original data handling: Amplification from reference gene primers served as the basis for estimated nucleated cell counts. Sequencing was performed with immunoSEQ multiplex PCR; in TCRdb, only in-frame clones are kept and a portion is missing. V, J and clone size were drawn from that table, and D and trimming were deduced from the DNA. The data contain approximately 100,000 clones, around 85% of them singletons. Germline CDR1 and CDR2: LGHNA and YSLEER. V lost 3 bases to trimming and J lost 2 bases, with 17 bases between them. CDR3 length equals 16 residues. The TCR originated in a human donor in a cohort sampled during active COVID-19. V and J are TRBV4-3 and TRBJ2-7, with D tentatively TRBD1 (6 bases). Sample: peripheral blood. CDR3 DNA: TGCGCCAGCAGCCAGAGCGGACAGTCCACCCCCTACGAGCAGTACTTC. Its protein is CASSQSGQSTPYEQYF.